These T cell receptor beta chains were read from a single sample in a study of blood T cell repertoires in COVID-19. The assay was immunoSEQ multiplex PCR, and TCRdb's table has in-frame clones only and misses some. The repertoire includes 250,000 or so clones, approximately 86% of them detected once, and about 2.7% sits in the top ten. Material for sequencing was PBMCs or T cells enriched from blood (not recorded which). Every receptor here comes from a woman in her late teens or twenties who had recovered from COVID-19. Each CDR3 is given with its conserved first and last residue. A D gene is named only where the DNA matches it firmly. Clone size is given for some rows only: seen once, a few or many times, or a class if the clone is expanded.

size: many
D: NA
V: TRBV30
J: TRBJ1-1
DNA: TGTGCCTGGGCGGGGAACCTCCAGAACACTGAAGCTTTCTTT
CDR3: CAWAGNLQNTEAFF

size: NA
D: NA
V: TRBV5-4
J: TRBJ2-3
DNA: TGTGCCAGCAGCTTAGCTGGAGATACGCAGTATTTT
CDR3: CASSLAGDTQYF

size: NA
D: NA
V: TRBV4-2
J: TRBJ2-3
DNA: TGTGCCAGCAGCCAAGAACGAGGGCAGGGAGGAGCAGATACGCAGTATTTT
CDR3: CASSQERGQGGADTQYF

size: NA
D: TRBD1
V: TRBV7-9
J: TRBJ2-2
DNA: TGTGCCACCCGACAGGGCCTGAACACCGGGGAGCTGTTTTTT
CDR3: CATRQGLNTGELFF

size: once
D: TRBD2
V: TRBV7-2
J: TRBJ2-1
DNA: TGTGCCAGCAGCCTGCGGGGGGGCCGCGACAATGAGCAGTTCTTC
CDR3: CASSLRGGRDNEQFF

size: NA
D: NA
V: TRBV5-1
J: TRBJ1-6
DNA: TGCGCCAGCAGCCCCGAAGCAGGGGTGGATTCACCCCTCCACTTT
CDR3: CASSPEAGVDSPLHF

size: NA
D: NA
V: TRBV12-3/TRBV12-4
J: TRBJ2-5
DNA: TGTGCCAGCACCATGACTCAACAAGAGACCCAGTACTTC
CDR3: CASTMTQQETQYF

size: once
D: NA
V: TRBV7-2
J: TRBJ2-1
DNA: TGTGCCAGCAGCTTACTAGGTGGGCAGTTCTTC
CDR3: CASSLLGGQFF

size: NA
D: NA
V: TRBV3-1/TRBV3-2
J: TRBJ2-3
DNA: TGTGCCAGCAGCCAAGAGGCCTCCAGCACAGATACGCAGTATTTT
CDR3: CASSQEASSTDTQYF

size: NA
D: TRBD1
V: TRBV18
J: TRBJ2-7
DNA: TGTGCCAGCTCACACCCGGGACAGGGTCCCTACGAGCAGTACTTC
CDR3: CASSHPGQGPYEQYF

size: NA
D: TRBD2
V: TRBV7-2
J: TRBJ2-7
DNA: TGTGCCAGCAGCAACTGGAGCGGGAGAAGGGCCTACGAGCAGTACTTC
CDR3: CASSNWSGRRAYEQYF

size: NA
D: TRBD1
V: TRBV5-6
J: TRBJ2-7
DNA: TGTGCCAGCAGCTATTGGACAGGGTGGATCTCCTACGAGCAGTACTTC
CDR3: CASSYWTGWISYEQYF

size: NA
D: TRBD1
V: TRBV9
J: TRBJ2-7
DNA: TGTGCCAGCAGCGTAGGGGGACAGGACCACTACGAGCAGTACTTC
CDR3: CASSVGGQDHYEQYF

size: NA
D: NA
V: TRBV2
J: TRBJ1-2
DNA: TGTGCCAGCAGTGCCGTCAGGAACAACTATGGCTACACCTTC
CDR3: CASSAVRNNYGYTF

size: once
D: NA
V: TRBV11-2
J: TRBJ2-7
DNA: TGTGCCAGCAGCCCCCACTCCTACGAGCAGTACTTC
CDR3: CASSPHSYEQYF

size: NA
D: TRBD1
V: TRBV15
J: TRBJ2-7
DNA: TGTGCCACCAGCAGAGGTGGACAGGGGGCAGACGAGCAGTACTTC
CDR3: CATSRGGQGADEQYF

size: NA
D: NA
V: TRBV12-3/TRBV12-4
J: TRBJ2-3
DNA: TGTGCCAGCAGTCCCTGGCGGGATACGCAGTATTTT
CDR3: CASSPWRDTQYF

size: few
D: TRBD1
V: TRBV18
J: TRBJ1-4
DNA: TGTGCCAGCTCACCGCGGGGACAGGGTAATGAAAAACTGTTTTTT
CDR3: CASSPRGQGNEKLFF

size: NA
D: TRBD1
V: TRBV11-3
J: TRBJ2-1
DNA: TGTGCCAGCAGCGTAGGGACAGAAGGGGTGCGTGAGCAGTTCTTC
CDR3: CASSVGTEGVREQFF

size: NA
D: TRBD2
V: TRBV7-9
J: TRBJ2-7
DNA: TGTGCCAGCAGCCCCGGAGGACTAGCCTACGAGCAGTACTTC
CDR3: CASSPGGLAYEQYF

size: NA
D: TRBD2
V: TRBV11-2
J: TRBJ2-5
DNA: TGTGCCAGCAGCTTAGATCGGGTAGCGGGAGTGCGGGAGACCCAGTACTTC
CDR3: CASSLDRVAGVRETQYF

size: NA
D: NA
V: TRBV4-1
J: TRBJ2-7
DNA: TGCGCCAGCAGCCAAGATGTAGTAGGGCAGGGCTACGAGCAGTACTTC
CDR3: CASSQDVVGQGYEQYF

size: few
D: NA
V: TRBV5-6
J: TRBJ1-1
DNA: TGTGCCAGCAGCCGGGGGGCAGGTTTGAACACTGAAGCTTTCTTT
CDR3: CASSRGAGLNTEAFF

size: NA
D: NA
V: TRBV5-5
J: TRBJ2-3
DNA: TGTGCCAGCAGCTTCCCCACTAGCACAGATACGCAGTATTTT
CDR3: CASSFPTSTDTQYF

size: NA
D: NA
V: TRBV5-8
J: TRBJ2-7
DNA: TGTGCCAGCAGCTTAACAGGAACCTACGAGCAGTACTTC
CDR3: CASSLTGTYEQYF

size: NA
D: NA
V: TRBV6-2/TRBV6-3
J: TRBJ2-7
DNA: TGTGCCAGCAGTTATCGTCTAGGAACGTACGAGCAGTACTTC
CDR3: CASSYRLGTYEQYF

size: NA
D: NA
V: TRBV15
J: TRBJ1-3
DNA: TGTGCCACCAGCAGAGATCGAAGGGGACTCCCTGGAAACACCATATATTTT
CDR3: CATSRDRRGLPGNTIYF

size: NA
D: NA
V: TRBV6-2/TRBV6-3
J: TRBJ1-5
DNA: TGTGCCAGCAGTTACGAGCGGGGATATAGCAATCAGCCCCAGCATTTT
CDR3: CASSYERGYSNQPQHF

size: NA
D: NA
V: TRBV9
J: TRBJ1-2
DNA: TGTGCCAGCAGCCACCCCCCCGGACTGAATAACTATGGCTACACCTTC
CDR3: CASSHPPGLNNYGYTF

size: NA
D: TRBD1
V: TRBV19
J: TRBJ1-5
DNA: TGTGCCAGCCGCAGACAGGGAGATCAGCCCCAGCATTTT
CDR3: CASRRQGDQPQHF

size: NA
D: NA
V: TRBV27
J: TRBJ1-2
DNA: TGTGCCAGCAGTTTGCTAGAGGGAGGGGTCTATGGCTACACCTTC
CDR3: CASSLLEGGVYGYTF

size: NA
D: NA
V: TRBV13
J: TRBJ2-7
DNA: TGTGCCAGCAGCTTCAGCTCCTACGAGCAGTACTTC
CDR3: CASSFSSYEQYF

size: once
D: TRBD2
V: TRBV18
J: TRBJ2-2
DNA: TGTGCCAGCTCACCCGGGACTAGCGGTTACACCGGGGAGCTGTTTTTT
CDR3: CASSPGTSGYTGELFF

size: NA
D: TRBD2
V: TRBV24-1
J: TRBJ2-3
DNA: TGTGCCACCTCTACGGGACTAGCGGGGGCACAAGATACGCAGTATTTT
CDR3: CATSTGLAGAQDTQYF

size: NA
D: NA
V: TRBV13
J: TRBJ2-1
DNA: TGTGCCAGCATCGATAGCGGTGAGCAGTTCTTC
CDR3: CASIDSGEQFF

size: NA
D: NA
V: TRBV9
J: TRBJ1-3
DNA: TGTGCCAGCAGCGTAGACTTGGACAGCGGAAACACCATATATTTT
CDR3: CASSVDLDSGNTIYF

size: NA
D: NA
V: TRBV30
J: TRBJ2-5
DNA: TGTGCCTGGAGGAGGGAGGGGGATCGAGAGACCCAGTACTTC
CDR3: CAWRREGDRETQYF

size: few
D: NA
V: TRBV15
J: TRBJ2-7
DNA: TGTGCCACCAGCAGAGACAGGGCCGTCTACGAGCAGTACTTC
CDR3: CATSRDRAVYEQYF

size: NA
D: NA
V: TRBV30
J: TRBJ1-2
DNA: TGTGCCTGGAGTGGGGGGGACTATGGCTACACCTTC
CDR3: CAWSGGDYGYTF

size: NA
D: NA
V: TRBV2
J: TRBJ1-5
DNA: TGTGCCAGCAGTGACAGGGGCCTAGGTCAGCCCCAGCATTTT
CDR3: CASSDRGLGQPQHF

size: NA
D: TRBD2
V: TRBV19
J: TRBJ2-7
DNA: TGTGCCAGTAGTATTGCGGGGGGGCTCTACGAGCAGTACTTC
CDR3: CASSIAGGLYEQYF

size: NA
D: TRBD1
V: TRBV5-6
J: TRBJ1-3
DNA: TGTGCCAGCAGCTTCGGGACAGGTGGAAACACCATATATTTT
CDR3: CASSFGTGGNTIYF